This entry lists 23 T cell receptor beta chains sequenced from one sample in a study of T cells in Graves' hyperthyroidism and ophthalmopathy. Template material for amplifying TCR beta CDR3 regions consisted of RNA transcripts. The HTBI set primed first-round TCR CDR3 RT-PCR. MiXCR, run by TCRdb on the multiplex PCR reads, gives a single entry per CDR3 protein. The table records about 590,000 distinct CDR3 sequences, approximately 15% of them present only once. Sample: blood. These receptors were collected from a woman in her thirties with Graves' hyperthyroidism.

Written as DNA, the CDR3 is TGCAGTGCCAGTAGCGGGAGGGCCAGGAACGAGCAGTACTTC. Translated, it gives CSASSGRARNEQYF. The chain couples TRBV20-1 to TRBJ2-7, with TRBD2 matching over 11 bases. The germline gives CDR1 DFQATT, CDR2 SNEGSKA (reference sequence). The CDR3 is made up of 14 amino acids. Trimming removed 6 bases from V and 5 bases from J; junction bases left unmatched: 9.

This clonotype was counted only a few times. The genes are TRBV9 and TRBJ2-7, with D unresolved. Germline V CDR1 and CDR2: SGDLS, YYNGEE. Trimming shortened V by 4 bases and J by 2 bases, and 10 bases separated the two germline ends. There are 13 residues in the CDR3. The CDR3: CASSPETTYEQYF. The CDR3 nucleotides read TGTGCCAGCAGCCCGGAAACAACCTACGAGCAGTACTTC.

This clonotype was found many times. The chain recombines TRBV20-1 with TRBJ2-3; 12 nucleotides agree with TRBD2. The CDR3 extends over 14 amino acids. CDR1 DFQATT and CDR2 SNEGSKA come from the germline V gene (reference sequence). The DNA of the CDR3 is TGCAGCGTAAGACTAGCGGGAGCAACAGATACGCAGTATTTT. Amino acid sequence: CSVRLAGATDTQYF.

This clonotype turned up a few times. This sequence joins TRBV7-6 and TRBJ2-4; 9 nucleotides match TRBD2. The V and J ends lost 5 bases and 0 bases, in that order; junction bases with no gene match: 11. This CDR3 region has 18 residues. Looked up from germline, CDR1 is SGHVS and CDR2 is FNYEAQ. The CDR3 nucleotides are TGTGCCAGCAGCCCTGGGGGTCTAGCGGGATTAGCCAAAAACATTCAGTACTTC. Translating it yields CASSPGGLAGLAKNIQYF. Based on the CDR3 plus reference TRBV7-6 and TRBJ2-4, the full variable domain is GAGVSQSPRYKVTKRGQDVALRCDPISGHVSLYWYRQALGQGPEFLTYFNYEAQQDKSGLPNDRFSAERPEGSISTLTIQRTEQRDSAMYRCASSPGGLAGLAKNIQYFGAGTRLSVL.

This clonotype was counted a few times. The chain carries TRBV15 and TRBJ1-5; D is unclear. The V end lost 1 base, the J end lost 2 bases, and 21 bases lay between the germline ends. Germline CDR1 and CDR2: LNHNV and YYDKDF (reference sequence). There are 19 residues in the CDR3. The CDR3 here is CATSRAGLGLGIRNQPQHF. The CDR3 coding sequence is TGTGCCACCAGCAGAGCCGGGCTTGGGTTAGGGATTCGCAATCAGCCCCAGCATTTT.

Ten or more counts support this clonotype. This chain uses TRBV28 with TRBJ1-2, with a weak D call TRBD1 (5 bases). The CDR3 sequence is 17 residues long. The germline V gene encodes CDR1 MDHEN and CDR2 SYDVKM. V gave up 6 bases and J gave up 1 base, with 21 bases separating them. CDR3 sequence: CASSTFRAGPLNYGYTF. In DNA, the CDR3 is TGTGCCAGCAGCACATTTCGGGCAGGGCCTCTTAACTATGGCTACACCTTC.

This clonotype was recorded at least ten times. The chain is built from TRBV5-8 and TRBJ2-3, with TRBD2 as a possible D gene (5 bases). V was shortened by 5 bases and J by 5 bases, with 12 bases between the two germline ends. The CDR3 runs to 13 residues. The germline V gene encodes CDR1 SGHTS and CDR2 YDEGEE. In DNA form, the CDR3 reads TGTGCCAGCAGGACTAAAGGAGGAGATACGCAGTATTTT. This encodes CASRTKGGDTQYF.

This clonotype showed up many times. Here the CDR3 reads CASSRDRRNEKLFF. The CDR3 DNA is TGTGCCAGCAGCCGGGACAGGAGGAATGAAAAACTGTTTTTT. This sequence joins TRBV11-2 and TRBJ1-4; 8 bases match TRBD1. V lost 5 bases and J lost 5; bases outside the gene matches: 4. The CDR3 extends over 14 amino acids. Germline V gives CDR1 SGHAT, CDR2 FQNNGV.

The V call is TRBV9, the J call TRBJ2-1, with 15 bases fitting TRBD2. V lost 3 bases to trimming and J lost 4 bases; unmatched junction nucleotides: 8. This CDR3 spans 18 amino acids. Germline V gene lookup returns CDR1 SGDLS and CDR2 YYNGEE. The DNA for the CDR3 is TGTGCCAGCAGCGCAGCATCAGGACTAGCGGGGGGGTACAATGAGCAGTTCTTC. Translated: CASSAASGLAGGYNEQFF.

This clonotype was counted many times. The chain links TRBV2 to TRBJ1-4; D remains unclear. The CDR3 sequence is 15 residues long. The germline V gene encodes CDR1 SNHLY and CDR2 FYNNEI. With 6 bases removed from V and 7 bases from J, the gap between germline ends came to 18 bases. CDR3 nucleotides: TGTGCCAGCAGGCAGGACGGGCTAGTTGTTGAAAAACTGTTTTTT. Translated, it gives CASRQDGLVVEKLFF.

This clonotype was recorded only once. A much larger clone lies one base from this, so it may be a read error. This chain joins TRBV29-1 and TRBJ2-7, with 8 bases fitting TRBD2. Trimming cost V 1 base and J 4 bases; bases outside gene matches: 21. Germline lookup yields CDR1 SQVTM and CDR2 ANQGSEA. This CDR3 comprises 19 residues. CDR3 region: CSVEGGGGSGMSRRYEQYF. The CDR3 DNA is TGCAGCGTTGAAGGAGGAGGCGGTAGCGGGATGTCCCGCCGGTACGAGCAGTACTTC.

This clonotype was found many times. V usage is TRBV20-1 and J usage is TRBJ2-3, with D possibly being TRBD2 (5 bases). The CDR3 sequence is 14 residues long. Germline lookup yields CDR1 DFQATT and CDR2 SNEGSKA (reference sequence). V was trimmed by 6 bases and J by 2 bases, leaving 15 bases between them. Here the CDR3 reads CSAKNVASTDTQYF. As DNA, the CDR3 is TGCAGTGCGAAGAACGTAGCGTCCACAGATACGCAGTATTTT.

V usage is TRBV12-3 or TRBV12-4 and J usage is TRBJ2-7, with TRBD2 identical over 11 bases. After removal of 3 bases from V and 3 bases from J, the junction contained 4 bases not matched to a gene. The CDR3 length is 15 residues. Here the CDR3 DNA reads TGTGCCAGCAGTTTTCGGACTAGCGGGCTCTACGAGCAGTACTTC. It is translated as CASSFRTSGLYEQYF.

This clonotype was counted a few times. The chain carries TRBV20-1 and TRBJ1-1; D is ambiguous. The CDR3 extends over 11 amino acids. From germline, CDR1 is DFQATT and CDR2 SNEGSKA (reference sequence). CDR3 in amino acids: CRGRSNTEAFF. The CDR3 DNA reads as TGCAGAGGACGGTCGAACACTGAAGCTTTCTTT.

This clonotype was counted many times. V usage is TRBV3-1 and J usage is TRBJ1-1; a weak D match, TRBD1 (5 bases). V was pared by 7 bases and J by 3 bases, with 12 bases between. The V gene's germline CDR1 is LGHDT and CDR2 YNNKEL (reference sequence). The CDR3 contains 13 residues. CDR3 in DNA: TGTGCCAGCACCCACCGGGGGTACACTGAAGCTTTCTTT. Translating it yields CASTHRGYTEAFF.

A note on this clonotype: A clone one base away is much larger, so this may be a read error. V usage is TRBV27 and J usage is TRBJ2-1; 8 bases fit TRBD2. The germline V gene encodes CDR1 MNHEY and CDR2 SMNVEV (reference sequence). Trimming removed 4 bases from V and 10 bases from J; junction bases left unmatched: 12. This CDR3 contains 15 residues. For the CDR3, the DNA is TGTGCCAGCAGTTCGGACCTCGGGACTAGTAGCGAGCAGTTCTTC. Its protein product is CASSSDLGTSSEQFF.

This chain uses TRBV7-2 with TRBJ1-5; no clear D. From germline, CDR1 is SGHTA and CDR2 FQGNSA. Trimming pared 5 bases from V and 5 bases from J, leaving 10 bases between. The CDR3 is 13 amino acids. CDR3 DNA: TGTGCCAGCAGCGTTACAGCTTATCAGCCCCAGCATTTT. Translating gives CASSVTAYQPQHF. Looking up the rest from reference TRBV7-2 and TRBJ1-5 gives the full variable domain: GAGVSQSPSNKVTEKGKDVELRCDPISGHTALYWYRQSLGQGLEFLIYFQGNSAPDKSGLPSDRFSAERTGGSVSTLTIQRTQQEDSAVYLCASSVTAYQPQHFGDGTRLSIL.

The J gene is TRBJ2-3, the V gene TRBV27; 11 bases are shared with TRBD2. The CDR3 is 17 residues long. Germline V CDR1 and CDR2: MNHEY, SMNVEV (reference sequence). Trimming removed 5 bases from V and 2 bases from J; junction bases left unmatched: 9. CDR3 in DNA: TGTGCCAGCAGTGCAGGACTAGCGGGTACGATCACAGATACGCAGTATTTT. This encodes CASSAGLAGTITDTQYF.

This clonotype occurred many times. V usage is TRBV18 and J usage is TRBJ1-1; no clear D. The V gene's germline CDR1 is KGHSH and CDR2 LQKENI. CDR3 size: 15 residues. V lost 2 bases, J lost 5 bases, and 15 bases lay in between. CDR3: CASSPRRVGGTEAFF. The DNA of the CDR3 is TGTGCCAGCTCACCAAGGAGGGTAGGAGGGACTGAAGCTTTCTTT.

This clonotype was detected many times. The V gene is TRBV20-1, the J gene TRBJ2-7, with no clear D. The CDR3 contains 9 residues. The germline V gene has CDR1 DFQATT and CDR2 SNEGSKA (reference sequence). V lost 4 bases to trimming and J lost 5 bases, with 3 bases between them. The CDR3: CSATNEQYF. CDR3 DNA sequence: TGCAGTGCTACGAACGAGCAGTACTTC.

This clonotype was counted at least ten times. The chain combines TRBV28 with TRBJ1-5; TRBD1 aligns across 7 bases. CDR3 length equals 13 residues. The V gene's germline CDR1 is MDHEN and CDR2 SYDVKM. V lost 7 bases to trimming and J lost 5 bases; unmatched junction nucleotides: 5. The CDR3 DNA sequence: TGTGCCAGCATTCGAGGGGGCGATCAGCCCCAGCATTTT. Its translation is CASIRGGDQPQHF.

This clonotype has a count of ten or more. This chain uses TRBV30 with TRBJ1-5; D is unresolved. This CDR3 contains 15 residues. Germline lookup yields CDR1 GTSNPN and CDR2 SVGIG (reference sequence). Trimming stripped 3 bases from V and 4 bases from J, with 16 bases between. The CDR3 nucleotides are TGTGCCTGGAGCGCACGCCTTAAGGAAAATCAGCCCCAGCATTTT. Residues: CAWSARLKENQPQHF.

This clonotype was detected a few times. The chain combines TRBV14 with TRBJ2-7; D gene uncertain. Germline V gene sequence: CDR1 SGHDN, CDR2 FVKESK. V was clipped by 2 bases and J by 0 bases, with 17 bases between them. The CDR3 contains 17 residues. The CDR3 coding sequence is TGTGCCAGCAGCCAATATCCAGAGAACCTCTTCTCCTACGAGCAGTACTTC. This sequence encodes CASSQYPENLFSYEQYF.